The 31 T cell receptor beta chains in this list originate from one sample, sequenced in a study of molecular identifiers for immune sequencing clone quantification. TCRdb called the PCR reads again in MiXCR, with one record for every CDR3 protein. The table has about half a million distinct CDR3 sequences, 20% to 25% seen once. The sample was naive CD8+ T cells from blood, with Jurkat cell RNA spiked in. Specified subset: FACS-sorted CD8+CD4-CCR7+CD45RA+ naive T cells. The receptor source for this set is a human donor in good health. Some libraries in this study had Jurkat cell RNA spiked in.

This clonotype was counted at least ten times. The chain has TRBV5-1 and TRBJ1-2, with D possibly matching TRBD1 (6 bases). Germline V gene sequence: CDR1 SGHRS, CDR2 YFSETQ. This CDR3 is 15 amino acids long. Trimming took off 4 bases at V and 4 bases at J, with 17 bases between the two ends. In DNA form, the CDR3 reads TGCGCCAGCAGCCCAACACCGGGACACCCCTATGGCTACACCTTC. Amino acids: CASSPTPGHPYGYTF.

This clonotype was found many times. The chain employs TRBV12-3 or TRBV12-4 and TRBJ2-3, with 14 bases that match TRBD2. The CDR3 sequence is 15 residues long. With 8 bases clipped from V and 1 base from J, the junction kept 2 bases outside the gene matches. As DNA, the CDR3 is TGTGCCAGCTCGGGACTAGCGGGGGGCACAGATACGCAGTATTTT. Translating gives CASSGLAGGTDTQYF.

The V gene is TRBV12-3 or TRBV12-4, the J gene TRBJ2-2; 9 nucleotides agree with TRBD1. CDR3 length: 14 residues. The trim removed 6 bases at V and 6 bases at J, leaving 5 bases unmatched. The CDR3 bases are TGTGCCAGCAGCCAGGGACAGGGAGCCGGGGAGCTGTTTTTT. The encoded protein is CASSQGQGAGELFF.

V gene TRBV19 combines with J gene TRBJ2-6; the D is unclear. V dropped 2 bases and J dropped 6 bases, with 5 bases sitting between them. The CDR3 is 13 residues long. Germline lookup yields CDR1 LNHDA and CDR2 SQIVND (reference sequence). This CDR3 reads CASSIITANVLTF. The DNA for the CDR3 is TGTGCCAGTAGTATAATCACGGCCAACGTCCTGACTTTC.

As to this clonotype: A much larger clone differs by one base, so this may be a read error. This chain links TRBV4-1 with TRBJ2-2; D remains unclear. This CDR3 has 16 amino acids. CDR1 MGHRA and CDR2 YSYEKL come from the germline V gene. The CDR3 DNA is TGCGCCTGCAGCCAAGAAGTCGGAGCGAACACCGGGGAGCTGTTTTTT. Amino acids: CACSQEVGANTGELFF.

The chain links TRBV27 to TRBJ1-6; D is perhaps TRBD1 (5 bases). The CDR3 has 14 amino acids. Trimming stripped 5 bases from V and 8 bases from J, with 13 bases between. Germline CDR1 and CDR2: MNHEY and SMNVEV (reference sequence). The CDR3 is CASSMTDRYSPLHF. The CDR3 region has the DNA TGTGCCAGCAGTATGACAGATAGGTATTCACCCCTCCACTTT.

At least ten counts were recorded for this clonotype. The chain couples TRBV11-2 to TRBJ2-3, with 8 bases identical to TRBD2. This CDR3 spans 18 amino acids. Trimming cost V 6 bases and J 3 bases; bases outside gene matches: 17. The V gene's germline CDR1 is SGHAT and CDR2 FQNNGV. The CDR3, as DNA: TGTGCCAGCAGGTCCCATCACTCGGAGGGGACTAGGACAGATACGCAGTATTTT. Residues: CASRSHHSEGTRTDTQYF.

This clonotype was detected a few times. The J gene is TRBJ2-7, the V gene TRBV20-1, with 14 bases lining up with TRBD2. From germline, CDR1 is DFQATT and CDR2 SNEGSKA (reference sequence). The V gene end was trimmed by 6 bases and the J gene end by 6 bases; junction bases not matched to a gene: 13. There are 16 residues in the CDR3. The CDR3 DNA follows: TGCAGTGCCGGAGGGACTAGCGGGAGCCCAGTTGGCGAGCAGTACTTC. Protein sequence: CSAGGTSGSPVGEQYF.

This clonotype was counted at least ten times. The chain recombines TRBV13 with TRBJ2-7, with 11 bases aligning to TRBD1. Trimming took 4 bases from V and 3 from J; bases not matched to a gene: 5. The CDR3 is made up of 15 amino acids. Germline V lookup: CDR1 PRHDT, CDR2 FYEKMQ (reference sequence). CDR3 in amino acids: CASSSTGTGGYEQYF. The CDR3 DNA is TGTGCCAGCAGCTCCACCGGGACAGGGGGCTACGAGCAGTACTTC.

This clonotype was observed at least ten times. The V and J genes are TRBV12-3 or TRBV12-4 and TRBJ2-5; possibly TRBD1 for D (6 bases). Trimming took off 2 bases at V and 5 bases at J, with 12 bases between the two ends. This CDR3 comprises 14 residues. The CDR3 sequence is CASSLRAGAETQYF. CDR3 DNA sequence: TGTGCCAGCAGTTTAAGGGCAGGGGCTGAGACCCAGTACTTC.

This clonotype was seen more than once but under ten times. The J gene is TRBJ1-4, the V gene TRBV5-6; D is unresolved. Germline CDR1 reads SGHDT; CDR2 reads YYEEEE. The CDR3 is 14 residues long. V was shortened by 6 bases and J by 5 bases, with 14 bases between the two germline ends. In DNA form, the CDR3 reads TGTGCCAGCACCATATGGGCGTTGAATGAAAAACTGTTTTTT. It codes for CASTIWALNEKLFF.

In this sample, this clonotype turned up many times. The V gene is TRBV20-1, the J gene TRBJ2-7; 11 bases line up with TRBD1. The length of the CDR3 is 14 residues. After removal of 5 bases from V and 6 bases from J, the junction contained 9 bases not matched to a gene. Per germline, CDR1 DFQATT and CDR2 SNEGSKA (reference sequence). The CDR3 sequence is CSAQPGTGGLEQYF. The CDR3 region has the DNA TGCAGTGCTCAACCCGGGACAGGGGGACTCGAGCAGTACTTC.

This clonotype turned up a few times. The chain recombines TRBV21-1 with TRBJ1-2. TRBV21-1 is labeled a pseudogene. This CDR3 has 18 residues. The CDR3 DNA is TGTGCCAGCAGCAAAAGGCTGGCTGATGGGTTTTGGGCTTTTGGCTACACCTTC. Its protein product is CASSKRLADGFWAFGYTF.

This clonotype has ten or more counts. This chain connects TRBV7-2 to TRBJ2-3, with 7 positions matching TRBD2. CDR1 SGHTA and CDR2 FQGNSA come from the germline V gene. The V gene end was trimmed by 5 bases and the J gene end by 0 bases; junction bases not matched to a gene: 8. There are 16 residues in the CDR3. CDR3 region: CASSPGGRLSTDTQYF. In nucleotides, the CDR3 is TGTGCCAGCAGCCCGGGGGGTAGATTGAGCACAGATACGCAGTATTTT.

Ten or more counts support this clonotype. The J gene is TRBJ2-7, the V gene TRBV20-1, with TRBD2 as a possible D gene (5 bases). The CDR3 spans 11 residues. The germline V gene encodes CDR1 DFQATT and CDR2 SNEGSKA (reference sequence). Trimming left V 1 base short and J 4 bases short, with 5 bases between. CDR3 sequence reads: CSARGGYEQYF. The CDR3 region has the DNA TGCAGTGCTAGAGGAGGGTACGAGCAGTACTTC.

This clonotype was counted only a few times. The chain links TRBV30 to TRBJ1-1, with TRBD1 identical over 7 bases. V shed 6 bases and J 4 bases; nucleotides not matched to a gene: 11. Germline V gene data show CDR1 as GTSNPN and CDR2 as SVGIG (reference sequence). The CDR3 consists of 14 residues. The CDR3 protein is CACPTGTSVTEAFF. DNA of the CDR3: TGTGCCTGCCCGACAGGGACAAGTGTCACTGAAGCTTTCTTT.

The V call is TRBV7-9, the J call TRBJ2-2, with D possibly matching TRBD2 (8 bases). The CDR3 loop spans 18 amino acids. Germline CDR1 SEHNR, CDR2 FQNEAQ (reference sequence). The germline V and J ends were trimmed by 5 bases and 0 bases, with 19 bases remaining between them. For the CDR3, the DNA is TGTGCCAGCAGCCCGGGGGGGACAGCTTACGCGAACACCGGGGAGCTGTTTTTT. This codes for CASSPGGTAYANTGELFF.

There are many counts of this clonotype. The chain joins TRBV13 to TRBJ2-4; either TRBD1 or TRBD2 may fit D (5 bases each). Germline CDR1 PRHDT, CDR2 FYEKMQ (reference sequence). The CDR3 is 13 amino acids. Trimming pared 5 bases from V and 5 bases from J, leaving 10 bases between. The CDR3 DNA follows: TGTGCCAGCAGCCCCGGGACCCAAAACATTCAGTACTTC. This translates into CASSPGTQNIQYF. Looking up the rest from reference TRBV13 and TRBJ2-4 gives the full variable domain: AAGVIQSPRHLIKEKRETATLKCYPIPRHDTVYWYQQGPGQDPQFLISFYEKMQSDKGSIPDRFSAQQFSDYHSELNMSSLELGDSALYFCASSPGTQNIQYFGAGTRLSVL.

This clonotype was seen repeatedly, ten times or more. The chain couples TRBV12-3 or TRBV12-4 to TRBJ2-1; TRBD2 aligns across 16 bases. Trimming removed 5 bases from V and 8 bases from J; junction bases left unmatched: 18. The CDR3 contains 20 residues. The CDR3 nucleotides are TGTGCCAGCAGTCCGACGCCGGGACTAGCGGGGGGGCCCGAAGGGGATGAGCAGTTCTTC. The encoded protein is CASSPTPGLAGGPEGDEQFF.

This clonotype came up a few times. The V call is TRBV12-3 or TRBV12-4, the J call TRBJ1-1, with 7 nucleotides matching TRBD1. The V gene end was trimmed by 6 bases and the J gene end by 1 base; junction bases not matched to a gene: 5. This CDR3 is 14 amino acids long. The DNA for the CDR3 is TGTGCCAGCAGGAAGACAGGGCCGAACACTGAAGCTTTCTTT. Translated, it gives CASRKTGPNTEAFF.

V usage is TRBV12-3 or TRBV12-4 and J usage is TRBJ1-2; 7 bases match TRBD1. Trimming at V came to 5 bases and at J to 0 bases, leaving 9 bases not matched to a gene. The CDR3 is 16 residues long. The CDR3 here is CASSQYLQGPNYGYTF. For the CDR3, the DNA is TGTGCCAGCAGTCAATATTTACAGGGGCCTAACTATGGCTACACCTTC.

The chain combines TRBV4-3 with TRBJ2-3; D assignment may be TRBD1 or TRBD2 (5 bases each). V lost 0 bases and J lost 3, with 10 bases in between. The CDR3 is made up of 15 amino acids. Germline V gene lookup returns CDR1 LGHNA and CDR2 YSLEER. In DNA form, the CDR3 reads TGCGCCAGCAGCCAAGACCCCTGGGGGACAGATACGCAGTATTTT. This sequence encodes CASSQDPWGTDTQYF.

This clonotype was seen once. The gene calls are TRBV6-2 or TRBV6-3 and TRBJ2-2; D not certain. The CDR3 contains 15 residues. Germline CDR1 reads MNHEY; CDR2 reads SVGEGT. V lost 8 bases and J 5 bases, leaving 18 bases between the germline ends. The chain's CDR3 is CASGCRALGTGELFF. DNA of the CDR3: TGTGCCAGCGGTTGCCGGGCCTTGGGGACCGGGGAGCTGTTTTTT.

The chain is built from TRBV6-5 and TRBJ2-7, with a tentative D call TRBD2 (6 bases). The CDR3 is made up of 15 amino acids. The V end was cut by 6 bases, the J end by 2 bases, with 17 bases between. The germline V gene has CDR1 MNHEY and CDR2 SVGAGI. The CDR3 is CASSSLVSGAYEQYF. CDR3 DNA sequence: TGTGCCAGCAGCAGCTTGGTGTCGGGGGCCTACGAGCAGTACTTC.

This clonotype was observed a handful of times. CDR3 residues: CASSPVPGDAEAFF. The CDR3 region has the DNA TGTGCCAGCTCACCAGTCCCCGGGGACGCTGAAGCTTTCTTT. J is TRBJ1-1 and V is TRBV18, with D perhaps TRBD1 (5 bases). CDR1 KGHSH and CDR2 LQKENI come from the germline V gene. This CDR3 has 14 amino acids. With 2 bases removed from V and 6 bases from J, the gap between germline ends came to 13 bases.

In this sample, this clonotype turned up a few times. The rearrangement links TRBV12-3 or TRBV12-4 to TRBJ1-5, with 7 bases identical to TRBD1. CDR3 length: 16 amino acids. V shed 5 bases and J 8 bases; nucleotides not matched to a gene: 15. The chain's CDR3 is CASSLGMSPDREPQHF. CDR3 nucleotides: TGTGCCAGCAGTCTGGGGATGAGCCCCGACAGGGAGCCCCAGCATTTT.

This clonotype came up a few times. V and J are TRBV18 and TRBJ2-6; D may be TRBD1 (7 bases). The germline CDR1 and CDR2 sequences are KGHSH and LQKENI. V was shortened by 0 bases and J by 0 bases, with 15 bases between the two germline ends. The CDR3 loop spans 19 amino acids. CDR3 nucleotides: TGTGCCAGCTCACCACCGGGAACAGGGGACTCCTCTGGGGCCAACGTCCTGACTTTC. It translates to CASSPPGTGDSSGANVLTF.

The chain combines TRBV7-9 with TRBJ2-4; no reliable D call. The CDR3 loop spans 11 amino acids. The germline V gene encodes CDR1 SEHNR and CDR2 FQNEAQ (reference sequence). V lost 5 bases and J lost 8, with 7 bases in between. CDR3 amino acids: CASSPRDIQYF. The DNA of the CDR3 is TGTGCCAGCAGCCCTCGAGACATTCAGTACTTC. Using reference TRBV7-9 and TRBJ2-4 for the parts outside the CDR3, the full variable domain is DTGVSQNPRHKITKRGQNVTFRCDPISEHNRLYWYRQTLGQGPEFLTYFQNEAQLEKSRLLSDRFSAERPKGSFSTLEIQRTEQGDSAMYLCASSPRDIQYFGAGTRLSVL.

This rearrangement joins TRBV13 to TRBJ2-1, with a tentative D call TRBD1 (6 bases). Germline V gene sequence: CDR1 PRHDT, CDR2 FYEKMQ (reference sequence). V was pared by 5 bases and J by 5 bases, with 13 bases between. The CDR3 loop spans 14 amino acids. CDR3 residues: CASSVEGQHNEQFF. In nucleotides, the CDR3 is TGTGCCAGCAGCGTCGAAGGACAGCACAATGAGCAGTTCTTC.

This clonotype was detected many times. The chain couples TRBV28 to TRBJ2-7, with 9 bases matching TRBD2. The CDR3 has 15 residues. Per germline, CDR1 MDHEN and CDR2 SYDVKM. After removal of 6 bases from V and 3 bases from J, the junction contained 9 bases not matched to a gene. The CDR3 DNA sequence: TGTGCCAGCAGACCCACGACTAGCGGCCTCTACGAGCAGTACTTC. Translated: CASRPTTSGLYEQYF.

This clonotype was seen ten or more times. The V gene is TRBV7-2, the J gene TRBJ1-5; 7 positions agree with TRBD1. CDR1 and CDR2 (germline): SGHTA, FQGNSA. V lost 2 bases, J lost 1 base, and 2 bases stayed unmatched. The CDR3 runs 15 residues. CDR3: CASSLTTGSNQPQHF. CDR3 nucleotide sequence: TGTGCCAGCAGCTTAACGACAGGGAGCAATCAGCCCCAGCATTTT.